These 28 T cell receptor beta chains originate from one sample sequenced in a study of OX40 agonist ivuxolimab in advanced cancers. Using immunoSEQ multiplex PCR, the repertoire was profiled, and TCRdb retains in-frame clones only, with some absent. The table shows some 83,000 clones, with roughly 90% occurring only once. Sequencing used CD4+ or CD8+ T cells sorted from blood, obtained in a trial of the OX40 agonist ivuxolimab. These TCRs come from an adult with an advanced solid tumor such as melanoma, head and neck, liver or kidney cancer.

The table lists this clone with a few counts. The genes are TRBV27 and TRBJ2-7; TRBD1 agrees at 10 bases. The junction had 11 bases not matched to a gene; V was cut back by 6 bases and J by 3 bases. Germline lookup yields CDR1 MNHEY and CDR2 SMNVEV (reference sequence). The length of the CDR3 is 16 residues. CDR3: CASSRRGDRGVYEQYF. The CDR3 DNA follows: TGTGCCAGCAGCCGGAGGGGGGACAGGGGAGTCTACGAGCAGTACTTC.

The V gene is TRBV7-9, the J gene TRBJ2-3; D is unclear. The germline V and J ends were trimmed by 5 bases and 2 bases, with 17 bases remaining between them. The CDR3 consists of 16 residues. Germline CDR1 and CDR2: SEHNR and FQNEAQ (reference sequence). CDR3 sequence (DNA): TGTGCCAGCAGCCCAACTCGCGTCAACCCCACAGATACGCAGTATTTT. Residues: CASSPTRVNPTDTQYF.

This chain connects TRBV4-2 to TRBJ1-1; TRBD1 is a possible D gene (5 bases). Germline CDR1 LGHNA, CDR2 YNFKEQ. V gave up 3 bases and J gave up 4 bases, with 12 bases separating them. CDR3 length equals 14 residues. In DNA, the CDR3 is TGTGCCAGCAGCCAGGACAAAAATCCCACTGAAGCTTTCTTT. Protein product: CASSQDKNPTEAFF.

This clone was seen a single time. V and J are TRBV4-2 and TRBJ1-2; D is uncertain. V was trimmed by 0 bases and J by 0 bases, leaving 5 bases between them. Germline values: CDR1 LGHNA, CDR2 YNFKEQ. This CDR3 region has 14 residues. This CDR3 reads CASSQEGANYGYTF. The DNA of the CDR3 is TGTGCCAGCAGCCAAGAAGGAGCTAACTATGGCTACACCTTC.

The J gene is TRBJ1-5, the V gene TRBV6-6; D uncertain. The ends were cut back, 6 bases at V and 3 bases at J, with 15 bases in the middle. The CDR3 contains 15 residues. CDR1 and CDR2 from the germline V gene are MNHNY and SVGAGI (reference sequence). As DNA, the CDR3 is TGTGCCAGCAGAATCCCGGGATCCGACAATCAGCCCCAGCATTTT. As protein: CASRIPGSDNQPQHF.

V usage is TRBV6-1 and J usage is TRBJ1-1; 8 nucleotides line up with TRBD1. This CDR3 region has 9 residues. Germline V CDR1 and CDR2: MNHNS, SASEGT. After removal of 11 bases from V and 12 bases from J, the junction contained 5 bases not matched to a gene. The CDR3 DNA reads as TGTGCCGAACAGGGGGGAACTTTCTTT. Translated: CAEQGGTFF.

This chain joins TRBV18 and TRBJ2-1; 12 nucleotides align to TRBD1. The CDR3 is 19 amino acids. The trim removed 3 bases at V and 0 bases at J, leaving 9 bases unmatched. The germline V gene has CDR1 KGHSH and CDR2 LQKENI. The chain's CDR3 is CASSPPGQGAFDSYNEQFF. CDR3 DNA sequence: TGTGCCAGCTCACCCCCGGGACAGGGGGCATTCGACTCCTACAATGAGCAGTTCTTC.

The chain joins TRBV5-1 to TRBJ1-1, with TRBD1 as a possible D gene (5 bases). Per the germline V gene, CDR1 is SGHRS and CDR2 is YFSETQ. V was pared by 1 base and J by 1 base, with 11 bases between. CDR3 length: 15 amino acids. CDR3 in amino acids: CASSLQVTANTEAFF. The CDR3 region has the DNA TGCGCCAGCAGCTTGCAAGTGACAGCGAACACTGAAGCTTTCTTT.

The chain couples TRBV9 to TRBJ2-3; 9 nucleotides align to TRBD2. This CDR3 is 15 amino acids long. Per germline, CDR1 SGDLS and CDR2 YYNGEE. The trim removed 0 bases at V and 4 bases at J, leaving 3 bases unmatched. CDR3 region: CASSVAAGGADTQYF. The CDR3 nucleotides read TGTGCCAGCAGCGTAGCGGCGGGAGGGGCAGATACGCAGTATTTT.

The chain joins TRBV7-2 to TRBJ2-4, with 8 positions matching TRBD1. The J segment lost 0 bases and the V segment lost 5 bases, leaving 0 bases of the junction unmatched. Germline V lookup: CDR1 SGHTA, CDR2 FQGNSA. The CDR3 spans 14 residues. The chain's CDR3 is CASSGQGAKNIQYF. CDR3 DNA: TGTGCCAGCAGCGGACAGGGAGCCAAAAACATTCAGTACTTC.

The rearrangement links TRBV28 to TRBJ1-5, with 7 bases that match TRBD1. The CDR3 runs 14 residues. The V gene's germline CDR1 is MDHEN and CDR2 SYDVKM. J lost 7 bases, V lost 6 bases, and 9 bases had no gene match. CDR3 loop: CASSLNRGGQPQHF. The DNA for the CDR3 is TGTGCCAGCAGCCTTAACAGGGGAGGCCAGCCCCAGCATTTT.

The chain is built from TRBV7-9 and TRBJ1-1, with D unclear. The germline V gene has CDR1 SEHNR and CDR2 FQNEAQ (reference sequence). V shed 2 bases and J shed 8 bases, with 6 bases lying between them. This CDR3 is 11 amino acids long. The CDR3 DNA follows: TGTGCCAGCAGCTTATATGTGGAAGCTTTCTTT. Residues: CASSLYVEAFF.

This rearrangement joins TRBV9 to TRBJ2-7; 10 nucleotides line up with TRBD1. The V and J ends lost 2 bases and 3 bases, in that order; junction bases with no gene match: 5. The CDR3 has 15 residues. Germline lookup yields CDR1 SGDLS and CDR2 YYNGEE. The CDR3 loop reads CASSVAGTGVYEQYF. In nucleotides, the CDR3 is TGTGCCAGCAGCGTCGCCGGGACAGGGGTCTACGAGCAGTACTTC.

The chain is built from TRBV18 and TRBJ2-7; no clear D. The germline gives CDR1 KGHSH, CDR2 LQKENI. This CDR3 is built from 13 residues. Trimming removed 4 bases at V and 2 bases at J, with 9 bases between. The CDR3 bases are TGTGCCAGCTCACGAACAGATACCTACGAGCAGTACTTC. Translated, it gives CASSRTDTYEQYF.

The chain links TRBV7-9 to TRBJ2-2; no definite D call. Between the trimmed V and J ends, which lost 0 bases and 1 base, there was a span of 6 bases. Germline CDR1 SEHNR, CDR2 FQNEAQ (reference sequence). The CDR3 extends over 15 amino acids. The CDR3 sequence: CASSLAAQNTGELFF. CDR3 DNA sequence: TGTGCCAGCAGCTTAGCGGCACAGAACACCGGGGAGCTGTTTTTT. Full variable domain (missing parts from reference TRBV7-9 and TRBJ2-2): DTGVSQNPRHKITKRGQNVTFRCDPISEHNRLYWYRQTLGQGPEFLTYFQNEAQLEKSRLLSDRFSAERPKGSFSTLEIQRTEQGDSAMYLCASSLAAQNTGELFFGEGSRLTVL.

This CDR3 reads CASSEAGTIQPQHF. The DNA for the CDR3 is TGTGCCAGCAGTGAAGCCGGGACAATTCAGCCCCAGCATTTT. This chain joins TRBV6-1 and TRBJ1-5; D is possibly TRBD1 (6 bases). Germline V gene data show CDR1 as MNHNS and CDR2 as SASEGT. V was shortened by 0 bases and J by 6 bases, with 9 bases between the two germline ends. This CDR3 contains 14 residues.

The chain links TRBV5-4 to TRBJ1-5, with 9 bases matching TRBD1. CDR1 and CDR2 (germline): SGHNT, YYREEE (reference sequence). The ends lost 4 bases at V and 0 bases at J; junction bases unmatched: 2. The CDR3 runs 15 residues. This chain's CDR3 is CASSAGQGSNQPQHF. CDR3 nucleotides: TGTGCCAGCAGCGCGGGACAGGGTAGCAATCAGCCCCAGCATTTT.

This chain connects TRBV5-1 to TRBJ2-3, with 13 bases that match TRBD2. The length of the CDR3 is 16 residues. Trimming cost V 7 bases and J 3 bases; bases outside gene matches: 8. CDR1 is SGHRS and CDR2 is YFSETQ in the germline V gene. As DNA, the CDR3 is TGCGCCAGCGGTGGACTAGCGGGAGTGAGAACAGATACGCAGTATTTT. Its protein is CASGGLAGVRTDTQYF. Based on the CDR3 plus reference TRBV5-1 and TRBJ2-3, the full variable domain is KAGVTQTPRYLIKTRGQQVTLSCSPISGHRSVSWYQQTPGQGLQFLFEYFSETQRNKGNFPGRFSGRQFSNSRSEMNVSTLELGDSALYLCASGGLAGVRTDTQYFGPGTRLTVL.

J is TRBJ2-2 and V is TRBV14; a weak D match, TRBD2 (5 bases). Germline lookup yields CDR1 SGHDN and CDR2 FVKESK. The CDR3 is 14 residues long. Trimming took 4 bases from V and 6 from J, leaving 12 bases between them. The CDR3 here is CASSPHGVSGELFF. DNA of the CDR3: TGTGCCAGCAGCCCACACGGGGTCTCCGGGGAGCTGTTTTTT.

The rearrangement links TRBV5-1 to TRBJ1-6; D possibly corresponds to TRBD1 (5 bases). The CDR3 is 14 amino acids. V was pared by 6 bases and J by 5 bases, with 12 bases between. Germline V gene lookup returns CDR1 SGHRS and CDR2 YFSETQ. CDR3 DNA sequence: TGCGCCAGCAAAGAAGGGACGGATAATTCACCCCTCCACTTT. Translated, it gives CASKEGTDNSPLHF.

This clone came up a few times. The chain recombines TRBV18 with TRBJ1-2; the D gene is possibly TRBD1 (5 bases). The length of the CDR3 is 15 residues. Trimming shortened V by 0 bases and J by 2 bases, and 10 bases separated the two germline ends. Germline assignment: CDR1 KGHSH and CDR2 LQKENI. The CDR3 nucleotides read TGTGCCAGCTCACCACCCCGGACACTGAACTATGGCTACACCTTC. This translates into CASSPPRTLNYGYTF. Supplemented by reference TRBV18 and TRBJ1-2, the full variable domain reads NAGVMQNPRHLVRRRGQEARLRCSPMKGHSHVYWYRQLPEEGLKFMVYLQKENIIDESGMPKERFSAEFPKEGPSILRIQQVVRGDSAAYFCASSPPRTLNYGYTFGSGTRLTVV.

V usage is TRBV7-2 and J usage is TRBJ1-2; no clear D. Germline loops: CDR1 SGHTA, CDR2 FQGNSA. Trimming pared 4 bases from V and 8 bases from J, leaving 11 bases between. This CDR3 has 12 residues. This chain's CDR3 is CASSYGLSGYTF. As DNA, the CDR3 is TGTGCCAGCAGCTACGGGTTATCAGGCTACACCTTC.

This chain connects TRBV7-9 to TRBJ1-2; 8 nucleotides agree with TRBD1. The V gene's germline CDR1 is SEHNR and CDR2 FQNEAQ (reference sequence). With 4 bases clipped from V and 7 bases from J, the junction kept 8 bases outside the gene matches. This CDR3 has 14 amino acids. The CDR3 region is CASSSQDRATGYTF. The CDR3 nucleotides read TGTGCCAGCAGCTCACAGGACAGGGCTACTGGCTACACCTTC.

This clone showed up just once. V and J are TRBV2 and TRBJ2-5; D is unclear. The J call may not be correct, given that the DNA end is closer to TRBJ2-7. Germline-derived CDR1 and CDR2 are SNHLY and FYNNEI. This CDR3 is 12 amino acids long. CDR3: CASEVTSYEQYF. CDR3 sequence (DNA): TGTGCCAGCGAGGTTACTTCCTACGAGCAGTACTTC.

The chain links TRBV5-1 to TRBJ2-1, with D perhaps assigned TRBD1 or TRBD2 (6 bases each). The CDR3 is 16 amino acids. CDR1 and CDR2 (germline): SGHRS, YFSETQ. Trimming pared 0 bases from V and 4 bases from J, leaving 14 bases between. For the CDR3, the DNA is TGCGCCAGCAGCTTGGCGACTAGTAGGGGGTACAATGAGCAGTTCTTC. Translated, it gives CASSLATSRGYNEQFF.

This clone was observed a single time. This rearrangement joins TRBV4-3 to TRBJ2-3; 13 bases match TRBD2. V was pared by 0 bases and J by 15 bases, with 18 bases of the junction left unmatched. CDR3 size: 18 residues. CDR1 and CDR2 (germline): LGHNA, YSLEER. CDR3 residues: CASSQDGLGLAGLSGRYF. The CDR3 nucleotides read TGCGCCAGCAGCCAAGATGGTCTGGGACTAGCGGGGTTGTCGGGTCGATATTTT.

The chain uses TRBV11-3 and TRBJ2-3; D not resolved. V lost 0 bases, J lost 2 bases, and 9 bases lay in between. CDR3 length: 15 residues. CDR1 and CDR2 (germline): SGHNT, YENEEA. CDR3 amino acids: CASSLDLDSTDTQYF. As DNA, the CDR3 is TGTGCCAGCAGCTTAGATCTCGATTCCACAGATACGCAGTATTTT.

This chain connects TRBV4-1 to TRBJ1-3; D might be TRBD1 (6 bases). The CDR3 loop spans 15 amino acids. The germline V and J ends were trimmed by 3 bases and 1 base, with 10 bases remaining between them. Germline CDR1 and CDR2: MGHRA and YSYEKL. DNA for the CDR3: TGCGCCAGCAGCCAGAGGACAGAGTCTGGAAACACCATATATTTT. This sequence encodes CASSQRTESGNTIYF.